This T cell receptor beta chain is from a study of Graves' ophthalmopathy and Graves' hyperthyroidism. Amplification targeted the TCR beta CDR3 regions, with RNA transcripts as the source material. HTBI primers were employed in first-round RT-PCR, then a second-round multiplex PCR followed. TCRdb processed the multiplex PCR reads anew with MiXCR; each CDR3 protein has one entry. The sample holds about 740,000 distinct CDR3 sequences; around 40% are singletons and the top ten take roughly 46%. V trimming: 9 bases; J trimming: 0 bases; junction bases outside the gene matches: 5. Looked up from germline, CDR1 is MGHDK and CDR2 is SYGVNS. This CDR3 has 15 residues.

The material sequenced was peripheral blood. This chain links TRBV25-1 with TRBJ1-6; TRBD1 matches 7 bases. The source is an adult man with Graves' ophthalmopathy. CDR3 residues: CASFRGGSYNSPLHF. The CDR3 nucleotides read TGTGCCAGTTTCAGGGGGGGCTCCTATAATTCACCCCTCCACTTT.